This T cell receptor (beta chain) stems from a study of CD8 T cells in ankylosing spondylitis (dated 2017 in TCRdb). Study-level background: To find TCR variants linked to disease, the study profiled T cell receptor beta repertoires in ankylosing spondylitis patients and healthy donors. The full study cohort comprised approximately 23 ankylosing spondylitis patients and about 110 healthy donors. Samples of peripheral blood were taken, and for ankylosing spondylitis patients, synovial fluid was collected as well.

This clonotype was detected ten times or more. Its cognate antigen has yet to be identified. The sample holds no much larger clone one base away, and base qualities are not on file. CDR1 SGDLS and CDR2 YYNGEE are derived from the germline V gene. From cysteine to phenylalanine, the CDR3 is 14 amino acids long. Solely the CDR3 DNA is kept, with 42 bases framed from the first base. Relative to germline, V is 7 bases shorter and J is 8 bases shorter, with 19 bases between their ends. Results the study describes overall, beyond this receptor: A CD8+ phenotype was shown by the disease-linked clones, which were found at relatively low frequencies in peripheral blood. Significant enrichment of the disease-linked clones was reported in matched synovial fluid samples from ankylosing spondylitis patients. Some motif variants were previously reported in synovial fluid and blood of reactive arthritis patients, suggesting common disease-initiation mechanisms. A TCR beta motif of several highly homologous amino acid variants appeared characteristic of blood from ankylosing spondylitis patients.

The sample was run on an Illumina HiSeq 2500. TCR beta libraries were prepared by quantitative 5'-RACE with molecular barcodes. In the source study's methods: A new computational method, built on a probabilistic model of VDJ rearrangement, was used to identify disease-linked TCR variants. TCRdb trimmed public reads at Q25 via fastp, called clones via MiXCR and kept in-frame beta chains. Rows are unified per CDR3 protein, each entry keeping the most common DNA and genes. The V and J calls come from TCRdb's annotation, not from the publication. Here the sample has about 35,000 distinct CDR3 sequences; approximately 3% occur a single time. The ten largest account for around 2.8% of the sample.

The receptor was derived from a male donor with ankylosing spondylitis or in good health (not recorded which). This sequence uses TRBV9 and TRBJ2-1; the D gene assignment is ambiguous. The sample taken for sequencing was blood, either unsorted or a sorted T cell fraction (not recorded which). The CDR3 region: CASSNPGPRYEQFF. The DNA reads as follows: TGTGCCAGCTCTAACCCGGGTCCGAGGTATGAGCAGTTCTTC.